This note documents a single T cell receptor (beta chain) sequence. CDR1 SGHVS and CDR2 FNYEAQ come from the germline V gene. The CDR3 extends over 18 amino acids. The junction had 17 bases not matched to a gene; V was cut back by 3 bases and J by 5 bases. This sample was included in a study of blood T cells in healthy people across ages. Then a second PCR, running about 6 to 12 cycles, was carried out with a sample-barcoded 5' primer and a J-beta primer mix. TCRdb re-called the 5' RACE reads with MiXCR, one entry per CDR3 protein. The sample has approximately 1.5 million distinct CDR3 sequences; approximately 32% are singletons.

The sequence was collected from a woman in her 30s in good health. Sequences were obtained from blood. The chain recombines TRBV7-6 with TRBJ2-5, with 8 bases lining up with TRBD2. Written as DNA, the CDR3 is TGTGCCAGCAGCTTGGGGGGGTTCCCTACAGGCGGGAGGGAGACCCAGTACTTC. Translation gives CASSLGGFPTGGRETQYF.